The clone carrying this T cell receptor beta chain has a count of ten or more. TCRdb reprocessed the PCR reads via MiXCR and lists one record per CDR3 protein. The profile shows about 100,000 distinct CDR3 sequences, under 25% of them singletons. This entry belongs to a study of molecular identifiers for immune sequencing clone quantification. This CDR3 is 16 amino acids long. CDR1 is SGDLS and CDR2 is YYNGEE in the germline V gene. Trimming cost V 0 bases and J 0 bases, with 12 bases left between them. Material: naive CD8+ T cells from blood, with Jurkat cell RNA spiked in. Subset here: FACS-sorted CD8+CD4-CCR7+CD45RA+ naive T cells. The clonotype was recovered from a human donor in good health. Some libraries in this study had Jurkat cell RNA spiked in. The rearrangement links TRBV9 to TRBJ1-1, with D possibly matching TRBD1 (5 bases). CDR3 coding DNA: TGTGCCAGCAGCGTAGATGGGACTGGCATGAACACTGAAGCTTTCTTT. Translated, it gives CASSVDGTGMNTEAFF.